This T cell receptor beta chain was identified during a study of blood T cell dynamics during melanoma immunotherapy. Study background: First-line therapy was either pembrolizumab or nivolumab with ipilimumab for metastatic melanoma.

The sample's time point: pre-treatment baseline. Patients had no prior systemic cancer treatment, immunosuppressants or other active cancers. Each bulk PBMC sample had roughly 350 ng DNA loaded. Sequencing used immunoSEQ multiplex PCR; TCRdb keeps in-frame clones, though not all of them. The table has approximately 6,900 clones, over 60% seen once. V lost 3 bases and J lost 1, with 9 bases in between. Germline loops: CDR1 SGHTA, CDR2 FQGTGA. There are 14 residues in the CDR3. This clone turned up a few times. The V call is TRBV7-3, the J call TRBJ1-1, with D possibly TRBD1 on 6 matching bases. This TCR derives from a human donor with melanoma. Sequences were derived from blood, sampled from a patient treated with checkpoint blockade. CDR3 nucleotides: TGTGCCAGCAGCTTGGGGGGCCCGAACACTGAAGCTTTCTTT. Its translation is CASSLGGPNTEAFF.